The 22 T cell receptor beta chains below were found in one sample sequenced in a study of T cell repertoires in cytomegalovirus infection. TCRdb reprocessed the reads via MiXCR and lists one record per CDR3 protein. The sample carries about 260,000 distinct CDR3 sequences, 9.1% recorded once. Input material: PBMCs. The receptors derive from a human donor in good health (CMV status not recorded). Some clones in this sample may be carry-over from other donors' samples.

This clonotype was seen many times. CDR3 DNA: TGTGCCAGCAGCCAGAGCGGGGACCGAGAGACCCAGTACTTC. Protein: CASSQSGDRETQYF. This sequence joins TRBV7-3 and TRBJ2-5; TRBD2 agrees at 7 bases. The V gene's germline CDR1 is SGHTA and CDR2 FQGTGA. The CDR3 covers 14 residues. J was trimmed by 4 bases and V by 5 bases; bases with no gene match: 7.

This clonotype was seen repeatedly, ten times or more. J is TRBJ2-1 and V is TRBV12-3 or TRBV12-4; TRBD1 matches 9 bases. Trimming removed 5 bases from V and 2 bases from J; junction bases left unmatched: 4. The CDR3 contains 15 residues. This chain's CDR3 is CASSVRDRAYNEQFF. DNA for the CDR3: TGTGCCAGCAGTGTCCGGGACAGGGCCTACAATGAGCAGTTCTTC.

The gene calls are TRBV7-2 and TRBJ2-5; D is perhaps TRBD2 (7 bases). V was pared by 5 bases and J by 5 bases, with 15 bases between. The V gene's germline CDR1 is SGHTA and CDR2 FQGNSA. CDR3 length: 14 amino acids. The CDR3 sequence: CASSQGRGLETQYF. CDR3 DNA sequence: TGTGCCAGCAGCCAGGGGCGGGGGTTGGAGACCCAGTACTTC.

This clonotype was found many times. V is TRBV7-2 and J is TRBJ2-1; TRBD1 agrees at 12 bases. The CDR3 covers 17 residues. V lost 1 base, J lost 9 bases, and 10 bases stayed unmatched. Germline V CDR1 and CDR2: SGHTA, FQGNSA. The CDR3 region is CASSLVGQGASGAEQFF. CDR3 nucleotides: TGTGCCAGCAGCTTAGTGGGACAGGGGGCGAGTGGAGCTGAGCAGTTCTTC.

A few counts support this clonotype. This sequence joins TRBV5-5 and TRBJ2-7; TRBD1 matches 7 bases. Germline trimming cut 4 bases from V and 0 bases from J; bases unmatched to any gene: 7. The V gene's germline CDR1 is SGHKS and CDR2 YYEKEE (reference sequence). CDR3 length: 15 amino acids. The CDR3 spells CASSVGQLTSYEQYF. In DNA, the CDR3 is TGTGCCAGCAGCGTGGGACAGCTAACCTCCTACGAGCAGTACTTC.

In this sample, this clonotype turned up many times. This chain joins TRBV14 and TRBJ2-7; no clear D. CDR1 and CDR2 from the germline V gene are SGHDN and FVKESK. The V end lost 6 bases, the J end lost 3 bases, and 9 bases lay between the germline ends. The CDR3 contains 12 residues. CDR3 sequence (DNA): TGTGCCAGCAGTCGACTGGGCTACGAGCAGTACTTC. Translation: CASSRLGYEQYF.

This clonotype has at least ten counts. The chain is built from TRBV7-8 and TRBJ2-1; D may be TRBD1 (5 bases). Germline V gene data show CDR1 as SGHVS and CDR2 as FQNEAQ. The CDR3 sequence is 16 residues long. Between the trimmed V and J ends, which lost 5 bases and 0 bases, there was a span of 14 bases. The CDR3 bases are TGTGCCAGCAGCATATTCACAGGTATCTCCTACAATGAGCAGTTCTTC. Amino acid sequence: CASSIFTGISYNEQFF.

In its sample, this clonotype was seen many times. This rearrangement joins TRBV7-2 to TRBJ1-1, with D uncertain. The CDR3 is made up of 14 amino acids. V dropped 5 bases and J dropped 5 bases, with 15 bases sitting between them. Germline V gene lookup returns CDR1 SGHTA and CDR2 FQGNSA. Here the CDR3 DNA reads TGTGCCAGCAGCCTACCTGGGGTGGGGACTGAAGCTTTCTTT. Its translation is CASSLPGVGTEAFF.

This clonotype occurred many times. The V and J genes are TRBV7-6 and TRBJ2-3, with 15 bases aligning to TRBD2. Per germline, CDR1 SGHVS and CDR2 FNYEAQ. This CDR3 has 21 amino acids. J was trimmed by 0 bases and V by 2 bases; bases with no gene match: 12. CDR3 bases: TGTGCCAGCAGCTTAACCCCCACGCGGACTAGCGGGGGGGTTAGCACAGATACGCAGTATTTT. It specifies CASSLTPTRTSGGVSTDTQYF.

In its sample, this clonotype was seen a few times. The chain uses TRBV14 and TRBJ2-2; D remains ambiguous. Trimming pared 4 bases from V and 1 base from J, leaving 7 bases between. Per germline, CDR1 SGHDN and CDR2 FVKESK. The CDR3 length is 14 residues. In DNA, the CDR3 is TGTGCCAGCAGCCGGGAAATGAACACCGGGGAGCTGTTTTTT. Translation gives CASSREMNTGELFF. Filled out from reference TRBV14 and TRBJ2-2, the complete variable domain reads EAGVTQFPSHSVIEKGQTVTLRCDPISGHDNLYWYRRVMGKEIKFLLHFVKESKQDESGMPNNRFLAERTGGTYSTLKVQPAELEDSGVYFCASSREMNTGELFFGEGSRLTVL.

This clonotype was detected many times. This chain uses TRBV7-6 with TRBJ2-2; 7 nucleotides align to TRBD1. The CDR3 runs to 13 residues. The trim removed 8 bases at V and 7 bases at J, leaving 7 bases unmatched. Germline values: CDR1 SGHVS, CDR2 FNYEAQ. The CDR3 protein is CASSQGDNGELFF. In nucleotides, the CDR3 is TGTGCCAGCTCTCAGGGGGATAACGGGGAGCTGTTTTTT.

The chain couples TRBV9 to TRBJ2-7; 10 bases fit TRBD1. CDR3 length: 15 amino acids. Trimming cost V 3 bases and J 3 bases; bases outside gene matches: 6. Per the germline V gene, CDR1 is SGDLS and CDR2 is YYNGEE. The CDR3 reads CASSAAGTGDYEQYF. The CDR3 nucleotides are TGTGCCAGCAGCGCGGCCGGGACAGGGGACTACGAGCAGTACTTC.

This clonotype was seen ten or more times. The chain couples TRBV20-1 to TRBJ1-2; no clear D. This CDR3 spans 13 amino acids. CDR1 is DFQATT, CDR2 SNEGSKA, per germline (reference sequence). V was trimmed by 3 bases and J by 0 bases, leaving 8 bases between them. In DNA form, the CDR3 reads TGCAGTGCTAGTCGAGGGACTAACTATGGCTACACCTTC. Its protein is CSASRGTNYGYTF.

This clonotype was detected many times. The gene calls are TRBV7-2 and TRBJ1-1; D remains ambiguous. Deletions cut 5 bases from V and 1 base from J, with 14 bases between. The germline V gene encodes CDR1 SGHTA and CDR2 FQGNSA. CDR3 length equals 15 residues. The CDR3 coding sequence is TGTGCCAGCAGCCCACGGAGACGCCAGAACACTGAAGCTTTCTTT. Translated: CASSPRRRQNTEAFF. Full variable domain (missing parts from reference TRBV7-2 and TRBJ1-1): GAGVSQSPSNKVTEKGKDVELRCDPISGHTALYWYRQSLGQGLEFLIYFQGNSAPDKSGLPSDRFSAERTGGSVSTLTIQRTQQEDSAVYLCASSPRRRQNTEAFFGQGTRLTVV.

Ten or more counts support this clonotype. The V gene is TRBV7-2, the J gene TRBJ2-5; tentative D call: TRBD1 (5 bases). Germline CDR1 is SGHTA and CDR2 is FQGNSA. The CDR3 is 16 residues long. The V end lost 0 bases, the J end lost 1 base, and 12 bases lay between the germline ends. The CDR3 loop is CASSLASSTVQETQYF. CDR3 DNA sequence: TGTGCCAGCAGCTTAGCAAGTTCGACAGTCCAAGAGACCCAGTACTTC. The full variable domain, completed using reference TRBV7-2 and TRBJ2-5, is GAGVSQSPSNKVTEKGKDVELRCDPISGHTALYWYRQSLGQGLEFLIYFQGNSAPDKSGLPSDRFSAERTGGSVSTLTIQRTQQEDSAVYLCASSLASSTVQETQYFGPGTRLLVL.

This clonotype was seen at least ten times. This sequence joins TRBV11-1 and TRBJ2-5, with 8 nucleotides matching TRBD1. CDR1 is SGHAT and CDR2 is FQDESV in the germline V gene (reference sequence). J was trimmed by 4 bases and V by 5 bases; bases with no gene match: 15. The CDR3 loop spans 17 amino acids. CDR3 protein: CASSLNGQGREGETQYF. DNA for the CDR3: TGTGCCAGCAGCCTTAATGGACAGGGACGGGAAGGAGAGACCCAGTACTTC.

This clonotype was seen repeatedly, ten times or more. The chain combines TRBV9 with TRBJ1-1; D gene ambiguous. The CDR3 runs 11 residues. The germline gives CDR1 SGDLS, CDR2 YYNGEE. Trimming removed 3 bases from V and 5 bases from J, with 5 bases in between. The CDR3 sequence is CASSAGTEAFF. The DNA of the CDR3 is TGTGCCAGCAGCGCTGGGACTGAAGCTTTCTTT.

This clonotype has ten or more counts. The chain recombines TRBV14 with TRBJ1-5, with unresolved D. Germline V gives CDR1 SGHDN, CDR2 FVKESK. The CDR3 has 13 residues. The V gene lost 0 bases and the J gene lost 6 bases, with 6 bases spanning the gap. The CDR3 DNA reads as TGTGCCAGCAGCCAAGACCGGGTTCAGCCCCAGCATTTT. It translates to CASSQDRVQPQHF. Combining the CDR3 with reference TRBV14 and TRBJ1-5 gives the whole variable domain EAGVTQFPSHSVIEKGQTVTLRCDPISGHDNLYWYRRVMGKEIKFLLHFVKESKQDESGMPNNRFLAERTGGTYSTLKVQPAELEDSGVYFCASSQDRVQPQHFGDGTRLSIL.

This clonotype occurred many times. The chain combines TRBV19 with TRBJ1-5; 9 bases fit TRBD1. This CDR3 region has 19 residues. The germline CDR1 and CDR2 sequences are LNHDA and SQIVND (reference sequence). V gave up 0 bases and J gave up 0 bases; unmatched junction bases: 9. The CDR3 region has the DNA TGTGCCAGTAGTATAGATTGGACAGGGGTGAGGAATAGCAATCAGCCCCAGCATTTT. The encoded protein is CASSIDWTGVRNSNQPQHF.

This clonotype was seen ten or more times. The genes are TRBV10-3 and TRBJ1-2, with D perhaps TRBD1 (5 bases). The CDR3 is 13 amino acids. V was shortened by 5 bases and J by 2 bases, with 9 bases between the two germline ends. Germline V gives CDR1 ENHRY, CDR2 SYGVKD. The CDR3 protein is CAISRDANYGYTF. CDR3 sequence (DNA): TGTGCCATCAGTAGGGACGCGAACTATGGCTACACCTTC.

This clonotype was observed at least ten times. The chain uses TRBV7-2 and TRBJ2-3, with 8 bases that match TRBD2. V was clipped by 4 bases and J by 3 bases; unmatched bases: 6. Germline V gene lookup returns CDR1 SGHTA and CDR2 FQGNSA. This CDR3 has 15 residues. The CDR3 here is CASSSAGGRTDTQYF. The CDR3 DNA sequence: TGTGCCAGCAGCTCCGCGGGAGGTAGGACAGATACGCAGTATTTT.

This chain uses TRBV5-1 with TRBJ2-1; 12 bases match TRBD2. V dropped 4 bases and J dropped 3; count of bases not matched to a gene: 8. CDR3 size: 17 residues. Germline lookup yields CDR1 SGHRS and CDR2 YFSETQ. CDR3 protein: CASSKGLAGGFYNEQFF. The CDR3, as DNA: TGCGCCAGCAGCAAGGGACTAGCGGGCGGGTTCTACAATGAGCAGTTCTTC.